The 32 T cell receptor beta chains presented below share a single source sample, sequenced in a study of cytomegalovirus exposure and HLA in healthy donors. In the PCR, 60 Vbeta and 13 Jbeta primers were used. Profiling relied on immunoSEQ multiplex PCR, and the TCRdb table lists in-frame clones only, not all of them. The profile covers about 150,000 clones, with over 70% appearing a single time and around 1.6% taken by the ten largest. The sample comprised PBMCs. The receptors come from a woman younger than 35 in good health and CMV-seronegative.

This clone occurred a few times. This chain connects TRBV2 to TRBJ2-7; the match to TRBD1 covers 11 bases. The CDR3 has 16 amino acids. The germline CDR1 and CDR2 sequences are SNHLY and FYNNEI. V dropped 7 bases and J dropped 6; count of bases not matched to a gene: 14. CDR3 protein: CASIATGQGARSEQYF. The CDR3 DNA is TGTGCCAGCATTGCGACCGGACAGGGGGCGCGAAGCGAGCAGTACTTC.

On this clone itself: Germline and junction disagree at one end, which may indicate a read error. The gene calls are TRBV4-1 and TRBJ2-6, with TRBD1 matching 7 bases. The CDR3 loop spans 19 amino acids. In germline, CDR1 is MGHRA, CDR2 YSYEKL. The CDR3 region is CASSQAPGQWASGANGLTF. Written as DNA, the CDR3 is TGCGCCAGCAGCCAAGCGCCGGGACAGTGGGCCTCTGGGGCCAACGGCCTGACTTTC.

The V call is TRBV28, the J call TRBJ1-1; TRBD1 is a possible D gene (6 bases). Looked up from germline, CDR1 is MDHEN and CDR2 is SYDVKM. There are 15 residues in the CDR3. V shed 4 bases and J shed 0 bases, with 12 bases lying between them. DNA of the CDR3: TGTGCCAGCAGTTCCCACAGGGAAATGAACACTGAAGCTTTCTTT. It yields the protein CASSSHREMNTEAFF.

This chain links TRBV15 with TRBJ1-4, with 7 bases lining up with TRBD1. V lost 0 bases and J lost 6; bases outside the gene matches: 10. CDR3 length: 17 residues. Germline CDR1 LNHNV, CDR2 YYDKDF (reference sequence). Here the CDR3 reads CATSRDPQGGLDEKLFF. The CDR3 nucleotides are TGTGCCACCAGCAGAGATCCCCAGGGGGGATTGGATGAAAAACTGTTTTTT. The full variable domain, in which reference TRBV15 and TRBJ1-4 provide the parts outside the CDR3, is DAMVIQNPRYQVTQFGKPVTLSCSQTLNHNVMYWYQQKSSQAPKLLFHYYDKDFNNEADTPDNFQSRRPNTSFCFLDIRSPGLGDTAMYLCATSRDPQGGLDEKLFFGSGTQLSVL.

The V and J genes are TRBV19 and TRBJ2-4; D is perhaps TRBD1 (6 bases). CDR1 and CDR2 from the germline V gene are LNHDA and SQIVND (reference sequence). V was shortened by 3 bases and J by 7 bases, with 13 bases between the two germline ends. The CDR3 totals 14 residues. In DNA, the CDR3 is TGTGCCAGTAGTATGCTACAGGGTCGGAACATTCAGTACTTC. Encoded protein: CASSMLQGRNIQYF.

The count of this clone is one. The chain uses TRBV9 and TRBJ1-5, with D hard to call. The V gene's germline CDR1 is SGDLS and CDR2 YYNGEE. The CDR3 is 14 amino acids. The germline V and J ends were trimmed by 3 bases and 6 bases, with 13 bases remaining between them. The CDR3 reads CASSAPGWGQPQHF. Here the CDR3 DNA reads TGTGCCAGCAGCGCCCCGGGGTGGGGTCAGCCCCAGCATTTT.

This sequence joins TRBV9 and TRBJ2-1; 8 bases line up with TRBD2. V dropped 3 bases and J dropped 8; count of bases not matched to a gene: 10. The CDR3 is 15 residues long. CDR1 and CDR2 (germline): SGDLS, YYNGEE. The CDR3 reads CASSAGGRGGHEQFF. The CDR3 DNA follows: TGTGCCAGCAGCGCCGGGGGACGGGGGGGCCATGAGCAGTTCTTC.

The rearrangement joins TRBV30 to TRBJ1-1; D unclear. The length of the CDR3 is 13 residues. The germline V gene encodes CDR1 GTSNPN and CDR2 SVGIG (reference sequence). Trimming removed 2 bases from V and 10 bases from J, with 17 bases in between. CDR3 protein: CAWSQREFLGAFF. As DNA, the CDR3 is TGTGCCTGGAGTCAGAGGGAGTTCCTGGGAGCTTTCTTT.

The chain joins TRBV12-5 to TRBJ2-7, with D possibly TRBD1 on 5 matching bases. V lost 3 bases and J 3 bases, leaving 9 bases between the germline ends. This CDR3 region has 13 residues. From germline, CDR1 is LGHNT and CDR2 FRNRAP. The CDR3 protein is CASGLQEGYEQYF. The CDR3 nucleotides read TGTGCTAGTGGTTTACAGGAAGGCTACGAGCAGTACTTC.

The chain combines TRBV6-1 with TRBJ2-7; a weak D match, TRBD2 (5 bases). Germline CDR1 is MNHNS and CDR2 is SASEGT. The CDR3 runs to 16 residues. V lost 0 bases to trimming and J lost 4 bases, with 16 bases between them. CDR3 protein: CASSEAGGEFFYEQYF. As DNA, the CDR3 is TGTGCCAGCAGTGAAGCAGGAGGCGAATTCTTTTACGAGCAGTACTTC.

This chain connects TRBV6-6 to TRBJ1-2, with D unclear. The CDR3 consists of 14 residues. V was shortened by 6 bases and J by 2 bases, with 13 bases between the two germline ends. The germline V gene encodes CDR1 MNHNY and CDR2 SVGAGI (reference sequence). CDR3: CASRPPGGNYGYTF. CDR3 coding DNA: TGTGCCAGCAGGCCCCCGGGCGGGAACTATGGCTACACCTTC.

The chain carries TRBV19 and TRBJ2-6, with D tentatively TRBD1 (6 bases). The length of the CDR3 is 13 residues. V lost 11 bases and J 0 bases, leaving 8 bases between the germline ends. Germline assignment: CDR1 LNHDA and CDR2 SQIVND (reference sequence). The CDR3 nucleotides read TGTGCCCCAGGGGTCTCTGGGGCCAACGTCCTGACTTTC. This sequence encodes CAPGVSGANVLTF.

The chain recombines TRBV7-8 with TRBJ2-7; D gene ambiguous. Trimming removed 2 bases from V and 3 bases from J, with 11 bases in between. The germline CDR1 and CDR2 sequences are SGHVS and FQNEAQ. CDR3 size: 14 residues. In nucleotides, the CDR3 is TGTGCCAGCAGCTTATCTATTTTGTACTACGAGCAGTACTTC. Protein sequence: CASSLSILYYEQYF. The full variable domain, with the rest looked up from reference TRBV7-8 and TRBJ2-7, is GAGVSQSPRYKVAKRGQDVALRCDPISGHVSLFWYQQALGQGPEFLTYFQNEAQLDKSGLPSDRFFAERPEGSVSTLKIQRTQQEDSAVYLCASSLSILYYEQYFGPGTRLTVT.

J is TRBJ1-1 and V is TRBV6-5, with D unresolved. With 7 bases removed from V and 1 base from J, the gap between germline ends came to 7 bases. The CDR3 contains 12 residues. The germline V gene encodes CDR1 MNHEY and CDR2 SVGAGI. CDR3 region: CASIAENTEAFF. The CDR3 nucleotides are TGTGCCAGCATAGCAGAGAACACTGAAGCTTTCTTT.

The J gene is TRBJ2-5, the V gene TRBV28, with D perhaps matching TRBD1 (6 bases). Per germline, CDR1 MDHEN and CDR2 SYDVKM. The V gene lost 2 bases and the J gene lost 1 base, with 11 bases spanning the gap. The CDR3 has 15 amino acids. The CDR3 protein is CASSLMWGPQETQYF. CDR3 coding DNA: TGTGCCAGCAGTTTAATGTGGGGGCCCCAAGAGACCCAGTACTTC.

The V gene is TRBV9, the J gene TRBJ2-2; a possible D gene is TRBD2 (6 bases). The CDR3 extends over 18 amino acids. The V end was cut by 0 bases, the J end by 7 bases, with 22 bases between. The germline CDR1 and CDR2 sequences are SGDLS and YYNGEE. The CDR3 here is CASSVAPTGFGGHGELFF. DNA of the CDR3: TGTGCCAGCAGCGTAGCCCCCACAGGTTTCGGAGGGCACGGGGAGCTGTTTTTT. The full variable domain, completed using reference TRBV9 and TRBJ2-2, is DSGVTQTPKHLITATGQRVTLRCSPRSGDLSVYWYQQSLDQGLQFLIQYYNGEERAKGNILERFSAQQFPDLHSELNLSSLELGDSALYFCASSVAPTGFGGHGELFFGEGSRLTVL.

The V gene is TRBV19, the J gene TRBJ2-7, with D possibly being TRBD2 (5 bases). Trimming shortened V by 8 bases and J by 3 bases, and 8 bases separated the two germline ends. The germline CDR1 and CDR2 sequences are LNHDA and SQIVND (reference sequence). This CDR3 contains 11 residues. This CDR3 reads CASGGLYEQYF. As DNA, the CDR3 is TGTGCCAGTGGTGGACTCTACGAGCAGTACTTC.

V usage is TRBV28 and J usage is TRBJ2-7; D unresolved. CDR1 is MDHEN, CDR2 SYDVKM, per germline. Trimming took off 4 bases at V and 4 bases at J, with 11 bases between the two ends. CDR3 size: 13 residues. The CDR3: CASSSLIRYEQYF. CDR3 in DNA: TGTGCCAGCAGTTCCCTAATACGTTACGAGCAGTACTTC. Using reference TRBV28 and TRBJ2-7 for the parts outside the CDR3, the full variable domain is DVKVTQSSRYLVKRTGEKVFLECVQDMDHENMFWYRQDPGLGLRLIYFSYDVKMKEKGDIPEGYSVSREKKERFSLILESASTNQTSMYLCASSSLIRYEQYFGPGTRLTVT.

V gene TRBV18 combines with J gene TRBJ2-5, with D possibly being TRBD1 (5 bases). CDR3 length: 13 residues. V shed 0 bases and J shed 5 bases, with 7 bases lying between them. The germline V gene encodes CDR1 KGHSH and CDR2 LQKENI. The CDR3 DNA reads as TGTGCCAGCTCACCACCGGGGCACGAGACCCAGTACTTC. It is translated as CASSPPGHETQYF.

V and J are TRBV28 and TRBJ2-7; the D is unclear. V was clipped by 4 bases and J by 0 bases, with 4 bases between them. Germline CDR1 MDHEN, CDR2 SYDVKM. There are 12 residues in the CDR3. Here the CDR3 reads CASSSSSYEQYF. The CDR3 nucleotides are TGTGCCAGCAGTTCGAGCTCCTACGAGCAGTACTTC.

The V and J genes are TRBV29-1 and TRBJ2-7, with a possible D match to TRBD1 (6 bases). CDR3 length equals 11 residues. CDR1 SQVTM and CDR2 ANQGSEA come from the germline V gene. V was shortened by 5 bases and J by 3 bases, with 8 bases between the two germline ends. The CDR3 DNA sequence: TGCAGCGTTTCCAGGGGCTACGAGCAGTACTTC. Residues: CSVSRGYEQYF.

Only one count was recorded for this clone. The rearrangement links TRBV11-3 to TRBJ2-1; a weak D match, TRBD2 (6 bases). This CDR3 is built from 11 residues. CDR1 and CDR2 (germline): SGHNT, YENEEA. V lost 8 bases, J lost 8 bases, and 10 bases lay in between. The CDR3 region is CASARRDEQFF. The CDR3 DNA is TGTGCCAGCGCGCGGAGGGATGAGCAGTTCTTC.

The chain recombines TRBV5-1 with TRBJ1-3; a weak D match, TRBD1 (6 bases). The CDR3 runs 15 residues. The V end lost 1 base, the J end lost 4 bases, and 12 bases lay between the germline ends. CDR1 and CDR2 (germline): SGHRS, YFSETQ. The DNA for the CDR3 is TGCGCCAGCAGCTTGCAGGGAGACAGGGGAAACACCATATATTTT. It translates to CASSLQGDRGNTIYF.

The rearrangement joins TRBV6-6 to TRBJ2-2; 7 bases match TRBD2. The CDR3 spans 14 residues. With V trimmed by 6 bases and J by 4 bases, 5 bases remained unmatched. CDR1 MNHNY and CDR2 SVGAGI come from the germline V gene (reference sequence). The chain's CDR3 is CASRTPGGTGELFF. For the CDR3, the DNA is TGTGCCAGCAGAACACCGGGAGGCACCGGGGAGCTGTTTTTT.

The rearrangement uses TRBV6-5 and TRBJ2-7; 11 bases map to TRBD1. Germline V CDR1 and CDR2: MNHEY, SVGAGI. The CDR3 length is 14 residues. With 8 bases clipped from V and 2 bases from J, the junction kept 5 bases outside the gene matches. The CDR3 loop is CASRDRGWPYEQYF. CDR3 DNA: TGTGCCAGCCGGGACAGGGGGTGGCCCTACGAGCAGTACTTC.

This chain joins TRBV10-2 and TRBJ1-3, with 8 nucleotides matching TRBD1. Germline CDR1 is WSHSY and CDR2 is SAAADI. The V gene end was trimmed by 3 bases and the J gene end by 3 bases; junction bases not matched to a gene: 4. The CDR3 runs 15 residues. The CDR3 region has the DNA TGCGCCAGCAGTGACAGGGGGCGCGGTGGAAACACCATATATTTT. It specifies CASSDRGRGGNTIYF.

The chain is built from TRBV2 and TRBJ1-2, with 7 nucleotides matching TRBD1. Germline V gives CDR1 SNHLY, CDR2 FYNNEI. J lost 5 bases, V lost 7 bases, and 10 bases had no gene match. CDR3 length: 14 amino acids. This chain's CDR3 is CASNSEGTAYGYTF. CDR3 DNA sequence: TGTGCCAGCAACTCTGAGGGGACAGCTTATGGCTACACCTTC. The complete variable domain, with remaining parts taken from reference TRBV2 and TRBJ1-2, reads EPEVTQTPSHQVTQMGQEVILRCVPISNHLYFYWYRQILGQKVEFLVSFYNNEISEKSEIFDDQFSVERPDGSNFTLKIRSTKLEDSAMYFCASNSEGTAYGYTFGSGTRLTVV.

The rearrangement uses TRBV7-6 and TRBJ2-1; 12 bases align to TRBD2. Germline V gene lookup returns CDR1 SGHVS and CDR2 FNYEAQ. The ends lost 2 bases at V and 8 bases at J; junction bases unmatched: 4. The CDR3 is made up of 15 amino acids. CDR3: CASSLTLAGGDEQFF. The CDR3 bases are TGTGCCAGCAGCTTAACCCTAGCGGGGGGGGATGAGCAGTTCTTC.

DNA of the CDR3: TGTGCCAGTAGTATTGGGGGGGTAAATGATTCACCCCTCCACTTT. This translates into CASSIGGVNDSPLHF. V usage is TRBV19 and J usage is TRBJ1-6, with D perhaps TRBD1 (5 bases). CDR3 length equals 15 residues. With 3 bases removed from V and 8 bases from J, the gap between germline ends came to 14 bases. Germline values: CDR1 LNHDA, CDR2 SQIVND (reference sequence).

The chain recombines TRBV28 with TRBJ2-7, with TRBD1 matching over 7 bases. The CDR3 is 12 residues long. The V gene's germline CDR1 is MDHEN and CDR2 SYDVKM. V shed 7 bases and J 4 bases; nucleotides not matched to a gene: 4. The DNA for the CDR3 is TGTGCCAGCAAGGGACAGCAATACGAGCAGTACTTC. Translating it yields CASKGQQYEQYF. Using reference TRBV28 and TRBJ2-7 for the parts outside the CDR3, the full variable domain is DVKVTQSSRYLVKRTGEKVFLECVQDMDHENMFWYRQDPGLGLRLIYFSYDVKMKEKGDIPEGYSVSREKKERFSLILESASTNQTSMYLCASKGQQYEQYFGPGTRLTVT.

The gene calls are TRBV6-1 and TRBJ2-5; 10 bases are shared with TRBD2. The assigned J gene may be wrong: the sequence end matches TRBJ2-7 better. The CDR3 contains 14 residues. CDR1 is MNHNS and CDR2 is SASEGT in the germline V gene. The CDR3 sequence is CASSEGLASYEQYF. DNA for the CDR3: TGTGCCAGCAGTGAGGGACTAGCGTCCTACGAGCAGTACTTC.

The chain recombines TRBV28 with TRBJ2-7, with D perhaps matching TRBD2 (5 bases). The CDR3 consists of 15 residues. From germline, CDR1 is MDHEN and CDR2 SYDVKM. V lost 3 bases, J lost 3 bases, and 15 bases lay in between. In DNA form, the CDR3 reads TGTGCCAGCAGTTTTCGGAGGAGCAAGGGCTACGAGCAGTACTTC. Encoded protein: CASSFRRSKGYEQYF.